These 21 T cell receptor beta chains came from one sample sequenced in a study of blood T cell dynamics during melanoma immunotherapy. Data came from immunoSEQ multiplex PCR; TCRdb stores just in-frame clones and leaves some out. The profile shows more than 10,000 clones, approximately 88% of them singletons. Time point indicated: pre-treatment baseline. This specimen consisted of blood, obtained from a patient treated with checkpoint blockade. The source is a human donor with melanoma.

J is TRBJ1-4 and V is TRBV19; D gene ambiguous. Trimming removed 5 bases from V and 8 bases from J, with 9 bases in between. The CDR3 has 12 amino acids. Per the germline V gene, CDR1 is LNHDA and CDR2 is SQIVND (reference sequence). CDR3 nucleotides: TGTGCCAGTAGTTCACTTCAGGAAAAACTGTTTTTT. It translates to CASSSLQEKLFF.

Only a few counts were recorded for this clone. The rearrangement links TRBV28 to TRBJ1-6, with D possibly being TRBD1 (5 bases). V dropped 5 bases and J dropped 2 bases, with 22 bases sitting between them. From germline, CDR1 is MDHEN and CDR2 SYDVKM. The CDR3 is made up of 19 amino acids. CDR3 region: CASSPSGTPLGAYNSPLHF. Written as DNA, the CDR3 is TGTGCCAGCAGTCCGTCGGGGACTCCTTTAGGCGCCTATAATTCACCCCTCCACTTT.

The rearrangement links TRBV29-1 to TRBJ2-5; D ambiguous. V lost 2 bases and J lost 1, with 14 bases in between. The length of the CDR3 is 15 residues. Germline CDR1 reads SQVTM; CDR2 reads ANQGSEA. The CDR3 is CSVEITAVPQETQYF. Written as DNA, the CDR3 is TGCAGCGTTGAAATAACAGCCGTACCCCAAGAGACCCAGTACTTC.

The V and J genes are TRBV6-1 and TRBJ2-3; 9 nucleotides align to TRBD1. Germline V gene data show CDR1 as MNHNS and CDR2 as SASEGT. Trimming took 4 bases from V and 4 from J; bases not matched to a gene: 18. The CDR3 is made up of 19 amino acids. CDR3 in DNA: TGTGCCAGCAGTGGACTGGTGCTGAGGGGGACAGGGCCCGCAGATACGCAGTATTTT. It specifies CASSGLVLRGTGPADTQYF.

The count of this clone is one. The chain employs TRBV6-1 and TRBJ1-3; a possible D gene is TRBD1 (5 bases). Trimming took 6 bases from V and 3 from J, leaving 12 bases between them. CDR3 size: 14 residues. The germline V gene has CDR1 MNHNS and CDR2 SASEGT. In DNA, the CDR3 is TGTGCCAGCAGACCCAGACAGCTTGGAAACACCATATATTTT. It is translated as CASRPRQLGNTIYF.

V gene TRBV6-5 combines with J gene TRBJ1-1, with TRBD1 matching 8 bases. The CDR3 sequence is 14 residues long. Germline V gene data show CDR1 as MNHEY and CDR2 as SVGAGI. Trimming removed 6 bases from V and 1 base from J; junction bases left unmatched: 4. In DNA form, the CDR3 reads TGTGCCAGCAGCTCCGGGACAGGGAACACTGAAGCTTTCTTT. Its translation: CASSSGTGNTEAFF.

V is TRBV6-5 and J is TRBJ2-3; D not certain. The CDR3 runs to 14 residues. Germline CDR1 is MNHEY and CDR2 is SVGAGI. V dropped 2 bases and J dropped 6 bases, with 12 bases sitting between them. The DNA of the CDR3 is TGTGCCAGCAGTTACGGACCGGGTGGGGATACGCAGTATTTT. Translated, it gives CASSYGPGGDTQYF.

The V call is TRBV11-3, the J call TRBJ2-2; TRBD1 matches 9 bases. Germline loops: CDR1 SGHNT, CDR2 YENEEA. This CDR3 is built from 16 residues. Trimming cost V 5 bases and J 5 bases; bases outside gene matches: 9. This chain's CDR3 is CASSRGTGRGTGELFF. The CDR3 bases are TGTGCCAGCAGCCGAGGGACAGGGCGAGGGACCGGGGAGCTGTTTTTT.

This clone was seen more than once but under ten times. This rearrangement joins TRBV14 to TRBJ1-1, with 9 bases matching TRBD1. J lost 3 bases, V lost 4 bases, and 9 bases had no gene match. The CDR3 contains 16 residues. Germline CDR1 SGHDN, CDR2 FVKESK. The CDR3 reads CASSPRTGVYDTEAFF. The CDR3 bases are TGTGCCAGCAGCCCCCGGACAGGGGTGTATGACACTGAAGCTTTCTTT.

The J gene is TRBJ2-7, the V gene TRBV7-2, with TRBD2 as a possible D gene (5 bases). Per germline, CDR1 SGHTA and CDR2 FQGNSA. The CDR3 is made up of 14 amino acids. The V gene lost 1 base and the J gene lost 2 bases, with 9 bases spanning the gap. CDR3 DNA sequence: TGTGCCAGCAGCTTAGATACAGCGGCCTACGAGCAGTACTTC. Encoded protein: CASSLDTAAYEQYF.

This clone occurred a few times. The chain employs TRBV5-1 and TRBJ2-7; D possibly corresponds to TRBD1 (6 bases). Trimming took 1 base from V and 2 from J, leaving 10 bases between them. The CDR3 is 14 amino acids. The V gene's germline CDR1 is SGHRS and CDR2 YFSETQ. The CDR3 DNA reads as TGCGCCAGCAGCTTGCAATGGGGGCCCTACGAGCAGTACTTC. Its protein is CASSLQWGPYEQYF.

The gene calls are TRBV21-1 and TRBJ2-3; TRBD2 is the table's D call and was not checked against the DNA. TRBV21-1 is assigned pseudogene status. The length of the CDR3 is 11 residues. The CDR3 protein is CASSRAEHPYF. For the CDR3, the DNA is TGTGCCAGCAGTCGAGCGGAGCACCCGTATTTT.

The J gene is TRBJ2-2, the V gene TRBV14; D unclear. Trimming stripped 1 base from V and 2 bases from J, with 8 bases between. Germline values: CDR1 SGHDN, CDR2 FVKESK. CDR3 length equals 15 residues. CDR3 amino acids: CASSQVIGNTGELFF. CDR3 bases: TGTGCCAGCAGCCAAGTGATAGGCAACACCGGGGAGCTGTTTTTT.

The chain uses TRBV6-5 and TRBJ1-1; TRBD1 matches at 8 bases. CDR3 size: 14 residues. CDR1 and CDR2 (germline): MNHEY, SVGAGI. With V trimmed by 4 bases and J by 1 base, 2 bases remained unmatched. The CDR3 nucleotides read TGTGCCAGCAGTTCAGGGGGCTGGAACACTGAAGCTTTCTTT. As protein: CASSSGGWNTEAFF.

The J gene is TRBJ2-5, the V gene TRBV7-8, with TRBD2 matching over 9 bases. In germline, CDR1 is SGHVS, CDR2 FQNEAQ. V was clipped by 5 bases and J by 5 bases; unmatched bases: 12. The CDR3 runs to 16 residues. CDR3 bases: TGTGCCAGCAGCCAGGCGGCGGGGGGGCTGGGGGAGACCCAGTACTTC. Amino acid sequence: CASSQAAGGLGETQYF.

The V call is TRBV7-3, the J call TRBJ2-3; tentative D call: TRBD2 (7 bases). The CDR3 loop spans 14 amino acids. Germline loops: CDR1 SGHTA, CDR2 FQGTGA. Between the trimmed V and J ends, which lost 5 bases and 4 bases, there was a span of 13 bases. The CDR3 spells CASSPTGGPDTQYF. CDR3 nucleotides: TGTGCCAGCAGCCCGACCGGGGGGCCAGATACGCAGTATTTT. The variable domain in full, with the rest retrieved from reference TRBV7-3 and TRBJ2-3, is GAGVSQTPSNKVTEKGKYVELRCDPISGHTALYWYRQSLGQGPEFLIYFQGTGAADDSGLPNDRFFAVRPEGSVSTLKIQRTERGDSAVYLCASSPTGGPDTQYFGPGTRLTVL.

The genes are TRBV19 and TRBJ2-3, with 8 bases lining up with TRBD2. Germline lookup yields CDR1 LNHDA and CDR2 SQIVND (reference sequence). The CDR3 length is 18 residues. V shed 5 bases and J 0 bases; nucleotides not matched to a gene: 13. The chain's CDR3 is CASSGGASGHPSTDTQYF. The CDR3 region has the DNA TGTGCCAGTAGTGGAGGGGCTAGCGGGCACCCTAGCACAGATACGCAGTATTTT.

This chain connects TRBV5-1 to TRBJ1-1; TRBD1 aligns across 9 bases. The germline CDR1 and CDR2 sequences are SGHRS and YFSETQ. The CDR3 length is 15 residues. V trimming: 7 bases; J trimming: 5 bases; junction bases outside the gene matches: 12. As DNA, the CDR3 is TGCGCCAGCCGTGGTGACAGGGGGGTTTCTACTGAAGCTTTCTTT. It is translated as CASRGDRGVSTEAFF.

The rearrangement uses TRBV6-5 and TRBJ2-1; maybe TRBD1 (6 bases). Between the trimmed V and J ends, which lost 6 bases and 8 bases, there was a span of 14 bases. Germline loops: CDR1 MNHEY, CDR2 SVGAGI. The CDR3 contains 13 residues. DNA of the CDR3: TGTGCCAGCAGGTCGGACAGACCCCATGAGCAGTTCTTC. Translation gives CASRSDRPHEQFF.

The chain has TRBV5-6 and TRBJ1-1; D remains ambiguous. Germline CDR1 is SGHDT and CDR2 is YYEEEE. CDR3 length: 17 residues. Trimming took 1 base from V and 0 from J, leaving 16 bases between them. Here the CDR3 reads CASSLLEAEHLNTEAFF. The CDR3 bases are TGTGCCAGCAGCTTGCTGGAGGCAGAACATCTGAACACTGAAGCTTTCTTT.

This chain links TRBV28 with TRBJ2-1; D possibly corresponds to TRBD1 (7 bases). There are 16 residues in the CDR3. Trimming removed 3 bases at V and 1 base at J, with 13 bases between. From germline, CDR1 is MDHEN and CDR2 SYDVKM. The DNA of the CDR3 is TGTGCCAGCAGTTTTGAGGGGGCGGGGTCCTACAATGAGCAGTTCTTC. It encodes CASSFEGAGSYNEQFF.